The 20 T cell receptor beta chains given below trace back to one sample, sequenced in a study of CD8 T cells in Susac syndrome. Random-hexamer reverse transcription was applied to about 0.5 to 1 ug RNA. TCRdb independently ran MiXCR on the immunoSEQ multiplex PCR reads; one entry per CDR3 protein. The sample consists of approximately 77,000 distinct CDR3 sequences, more than 85% of them appearing once. Material for sequencing was CD4+ T cells from PBMCs. Receptors were obtained from a human donor with Susac syndrome.

The V call is TRBV5-4, the J call TRBJ2-1, with TRBD2 matching over 13 bases. J was trimmed by 6 bases and V by 4 bases; bases with no gene match: 4. CDR3 length: 15 residues. Germline lookup yields CDR1 SGHNT and CDR2 YYREEE (reference sequence). The CDR3 region is CASSPTSGGGNEQFF. The CDR3, as DNA: TGTGCCAGCAGCCCCACTAGCGGGGGGGGCAATGAGCAGTTCTTC.

The chain uses TRBV28 and TRBJ2-1; D remains ambiguous. This CDR3 is built from 11 residues. Looked up from germline, CDR1 is MDHEN and CDR2 is SYDVKM. V lost 8 bases, J lost 4 bases, and 6 bases lay in between. CDR3 region: CASSWYNEQFF. The CDR3 region has the DNA TGTGCCAGCTCCTGGTACAATGAGCAGTTCTTC.

The chain carries TRBV28 and TRBJ1-1, with 7 bases that match TRBD1. V shed 6 bases, J shed 3 bases, and the junction held 10 bases outside the gene matches. There are 15 residues in the CDR3. Looked up from germline, CDR1 is MDHEN and CDR2 is SYDVKM. The CDR3 here is CASSTGAHGDTEAFF. Here the CDR3 DNA reads TGTGCCAGCAGCACAGGGGCCCACGGGGACACTGAAGCTTTCTTT.

The chain carries TRBV7-2 and TRBJ1-5; 11 nucleotides match TRBD1. Per germline, CDR1 SGHTA and CDR2 FQGNSA. This CDR3 has 15 residues. The V and J ends lost 5 bases and 7 bases, in that order; junction bases with no gene match: 7. The CDR3 nucleotides are TGTGCCAGCAGCGGACAGGGGGCGCGAGGCCAGCCCCAGCATTTT. It specifies CASSGQGARGQPQHF.

The CDR3 bases are TGTGCCAGCAGACAGGGGGCGATGGCTGAAGCTTTCTTT. Translated: CASRQGAMAEAFF. The genes are TRBV3-1 and TRBJ1-1, with TRBD1 matching over 9 bases. Germline CDR1 LGHDT, CDR2 YNNKEL (reference sequence). This CDR3 has 13 residues. V lost 6 bases to trimming and J lost 6 bases; unmatched junction nucleotides: 5.

The chain is built from TRBV5-1 and TRBJ2-7, with 9 bases aligning to TRBD2. The CDR3 runs to 18 residues. Losses at the gene ends were 1 base for V and 0 bases for J; bases not matched to a gene: 11. The germline gives CDR1 SGHRS, CDR2 YFSETQ. Written as DNA, the CDR3 is TGCGCCAGCAGCTTGTTTCGGGCTAGCGGGAAGAGCTCCTACGAGCAGTACTTC. Protein sequence: CASSLFRASGKSSYEQYF.

This rearrangement joins TRBV28 to TRBJ1-5, with unresolved D. V lost 6 bases and J lost 0, with 9 bases in between. Per the germline V gene, CDR1 is MDHEN and CDR2 is SYDVKM. The CDR3 loop spans 14 amino acids. The CDR3 is CASRPPGSNQPQHF. The CDR3 region has the DNA TGTGCCAGCAGACCCCCAGGTAGCAATCAGCCCCAGCATTTT. Filled out from reference TRBV28 and TRBJ1-5, the complete variable domain reads DVKVTQSSRYLVKRTGEKVFLECVQDMDHENMFWYRQDPGLGLRLIYFSYDVKMKEKGDIPEGYSVSREKKERFSLILESASTNQTSMYLCASRPPGSNQPQHFGDGTRLSIL.

This clonotype occurred once. The rearrangement joins TRBV28 to TRBJ2-7, with TRBD1 identical over 9 bases. Per the germline V gene, CDR1 is MDHEN and CDR2 is SYDVKM. This CDR3 is 15 amino acids long. Trimming cost V 6 bases and J 2 bases; bases outside gene matches: 8. For the CDR3, the DNA is TGTGCCAGCAGCCAAGCGGGGACAGGGACCTACGAGCAGTACTTC. Its translation is CASSQAGTGTYEQYF.

The chain combines TRBV28 with TRBJ2-3; 9 nucleotides agree with TRBD1. V gave up 6 bases and J gave up 13 bases; unmatched junction bases: 11. Germline loops: CDR1 MDHEN, CDR2 SYDVKM. The CDR3 extends over 13 amino acids. The CDR3 DNA reads TGTGCCAGCAGAATACAGGGGGCAGAACGGGAGTATTTT. It translates to CASRIQGAEREYF.

The V call is TRBV3-1, the J call TRBJ2-1; 8 bases agree with TRBD2. Germline assignment: CDR1 LGHDT and CDR2 YNNKEL (reference sequence). Unmatched junction bases numbered 7, after V lost 1 base and J lost 8 bases. The CDR3 length is 15 residues. CDR3 loop: CASSQGSSGFYEQFF. The DNA for the CDR3 is TGTGCCAGCAGCCAAGGTTCTAGCGGGTTCTATGAGCAGTTCTTC.

The CDR3 coding sequence is TGTGCCAGCAGCTCCCGGACAGCTACTGGAAACACCATATATTTT. It codes for CASSSRTATGNTIYF. The chain joins TRBV9 to TRBJ1-3; weak D call: TRBD1 (6 bases). Trimming took 4 bases from V and 2 from J, leaving 13 bases between them. This CDR3 has 15 amino acids. From germline, CDR1 is SGDLS and CDR2 YYNGEE.

The rearrangement links TRBV20-1 to TRBJ1-4; TRBD1 might be the D (6 bases). The CDR3 has 14 residues. Trimming cost V 6 bases and J 7 bases, with 18 bases left between them. Germline V gene data show CDR1 as DFQATT and CDR2 as SNEGSKA (reference sequence). The CDR3 region is CSAIKVQGSEKLFF. Written as DNA, the CDR3 is TGCAGTGCCATAAAGGTCCAGGGGAGTGAAAAACTGTTTTTT.

The chain joins TRBV19 to TRBJ2-7; the D gene could be TRBD1 or TRBD2 (5 bases each). The CDR3 totals 12 residues. Germline lookup yields CDR1 LNHDA and CDR2 SQIVND (reference sequence). Deletions cut 9 bases from V and 7 bases from J, with 16 bases between. The DNA of the CDR3 is TGTGCCAGCGGGGACCTACCGTTAGAGCAGTACTTC. It encodes CASGDLPLEQYF.

The chain couples TRBV14 to TRBJ1-4; TRBD1 aligns across 9 bases. The V and J ends lost 3 bases and 7 bases, in that order; junction bases with no gene match: 9. Looked up from germline, CDR1 is SGHDN and CDR2 is FVKESK. The CDR3 is made up of 16 amino acids. CDR3 amino acids: CASSQATGTGLEKLFF. CDR3 bases: TGTGCCAGCAGCCAGGCAACCGGGACAGGGCTTGAAAAACTGTTTTTT.

The chain carries TRBV3-1 and TRBJ1-5; D is perhaps TRBD1 (5 bases). The germline gives CDR1 LGHDT, CDR2 YNNKEL (reference sequence). V lost 3 bases to trimming and J lost 11 bases, with 8 bases between them. The CDR3 spans 11 residues. CDR3 coding DNA: TGTGCCAGCAGCCAGGGGGAGGCCCAGCATTTT. Translated, it gives CASSQGEAQHF.

This chain uses TRBV7-2 with TRBJ1-3; TRBD1 matches at 8 bases. Germline CDR1 and CDR2: SGHTA and FQGNSA. The J segment lost 4 bases and the V segment lost 5 bases, leaving 7 bases of the junction unmatched. The CDR3 runs 15 residues. As DNA, the CDR3 is TGTGCCAGCAGCATTGACAGGGGCGGAGGAAACACCATATATTTT. This codes for CASSIDRGGGNTIYF.

The V and J genes are TRBV11-3 and TRBJ1-1; tentatively, D is TRBD1 (5 bases). Germline CDR1 and CDR2: SGHNT and YENEEA. The CDR3 runs 13 residues. Deletions cut 5 bases from V and 7 bases from J, with 14 bases between. CDR3 loop: CASSIGTGGEAFF. The DNA of the CDR3 is TGTGCCAGCAGCATAGGGACGGGAGGTGAAGCTTTCTTT.

The DNA of the CDR3 is TGCAGTGCTAGTCAACTAGCGGGAGAGCAGTTCTTC. Translation gives CSASQLAGEQFF. The V and J genes are TRBV20-1 and TRBJ2-1, with 10 bases that match TRBD2. The V segment lost 3 bases and the J segment 10 bases; nucleotides outside the gene matches: 3. Per the germline V gene, CDR1 is DFQATT and CDR2 is SNEGSKA (reference sequence). The CDR3 is made up of 12 amino acids.

The genes are TRBV6-5 and TRBJ1-2; 12 bases align to TRBD1. CDR1 MNHEY and CDR2 SVGAGI come from the germline V gene. V shed 1 base and J 7 bases; nucleotides not matched to a gene: 7. The CDR3 is 16 residues long. CDR3 sequence reads: CASSYLGRDRGLGYTF. The DNA of the CDR3 is TGTGCCAGCAGTTACTTGGGCCGGGACAGGGGGCTTGGCTACACCTTC.

The chain is built from TRBV12-3 or TRBV12-4 and TRBJ1-1; perhaps TRBD1 as D (5 bases). V lost 3 bases and J lost 10, with 15 bases in between. This CDR3 has 13 amino acids. CDR3 sequence reads: CASSFSQVGGAFF. CDR3 bases: TGTGCCAGCAGTTTTTCACAGGTGGGGGGAGCTTTCTTT.